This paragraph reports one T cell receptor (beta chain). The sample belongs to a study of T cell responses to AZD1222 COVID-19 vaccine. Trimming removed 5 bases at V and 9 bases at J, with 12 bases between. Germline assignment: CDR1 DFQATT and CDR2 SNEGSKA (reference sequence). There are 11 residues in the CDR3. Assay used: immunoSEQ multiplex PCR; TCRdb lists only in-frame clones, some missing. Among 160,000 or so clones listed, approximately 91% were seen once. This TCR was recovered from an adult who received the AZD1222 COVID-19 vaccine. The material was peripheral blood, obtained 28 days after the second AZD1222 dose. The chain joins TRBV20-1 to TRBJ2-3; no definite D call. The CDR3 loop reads CSAAPGWTQYF. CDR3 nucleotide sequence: TGCAGTGCTGCCCCCGGGTGGACGCAGTATTTT.